This T cell receptor beta chain was recovered during a study of cytotoxic CD8 clonotypes in ibrutinib-treated CLL. Study-level information: Averaging across samples gave roughly 280,000 productive templates and fewer than 100,000 productive rearrangements. The study's findings and limits: There were differences in sampling times between sustained-remission and progressing patients.

A remark on this clone: The antigen is not known.

Sequencing was designed to attain a depth spanning 1 in 200,000 to 1 in 1 million T cells. Profiling relied on immunoSEQ multiplex PCR, and the TCRdb table lists in-frame clones only, not all of them. This sample yields more than 35,000 clones, of which about 70% are seen a single time; approximately 15% belongs to the top ten. This CDR3 comprises 16 residues. The V gene's germline CDR1 is SGHRS and CDR2 YFSETQ. Trimming cost V 6 bases and J 0 bases, with 19 bases left between them. This receptor was identified in a human donor with chronic lymphocytic leukemia. The input for sequencing was PBMCs, taken at disease progression, from a patient treated with ibrutinib. The J gene is TRBJ2-7, the V gene TRBV5-1; D is undetermined. This CDR3 reads CASTRSTGASSYEQYF. The CDR3 DNA sequence: TGCGCCAGCACCAGATCGACGGGTGCTAGCTCCTACGAGCAGTACTTC.